The T cell receptor (beta chain) described here comes from a study of T cell responses to AZD1222 COVID-19 vaccine. Sequenced by immunoSEQ multiplex PCR; TCRdb stores in-frame clones only, minus some. The sample contains fewer than 200,000 clones, 80% to 95% of which appear only once. Germline V gene sequence: CDR1 MNHEY, CDR2 SVGAGI. V lost 4 bases and J lost 1; bases outside the gene matches: 8. This CDR3 comprises 16 residues. Study-wide results and caveats: Spike-specific TCR depth and breadth grew after two AZD1222 doses.

Comment on this clone: The antigen is undetermined.

The rearrangement links TRBV6-5 to TRBJ2-7; TRBD1 matches 9 bases. The TCR comes from an adult who received the AZD1222 COVID-19 vaccine. The starting material was peripheral blood, obtained 28 days after the second AZD1222 dose. The CDR3 region has the DNA TGTGCCAGCAGTTCCCCGGGACAGGGAAGATCCTACGAGCAGTACTTC. This translates into CASSSPGQGRSYEQYF.